Each of the 15 T cell receptor beta chains below was sequenced from the same sample in a study of beta chain features in type 1 diabetes. Whole-study results and caveats: A moderate, significant TCRB CDR3 shortening appeared in type 1 diabetes across four CD4+ subsets.

Since all of the isolated RNA was reverse transcribed, expressed TCRB transcripts were what got sequenced. TCRdb's copy holds only in-frame clones and misses some; the assay was immunoSEQ multiplex PCR. The sample comprises about 650,000 clones, 9.5% to 15% of which are singletons, and 0.09% to 0.15% rests with the top ten. These receptors have no known antigen. Sequencing was performed on naive CD4+ T cells from blood. The receptor source for this set is a man younger than 40 with type 1 diabetes.

The rearrangement joins TRBV10-3 to TRBJ2-7; D remains ambiguous. The CDR3 has 17 amino acids. Trimming pared 3 bases from V and 0 bases from J, leaving 18 bases between. Germline V gene lookup returns CDR1 ENHRY and CDR2 SYGVKD. The CDR3 loop reads CAISDISAPRSSYEQYF. DNA of the CDR3: TGTGCCATCAGTGATATTTCAGCTCCCCGGAGCTCCTACGAGCAGTACTTC.

The V call is TRBV4-3, the J call TRBJ2-3, with 9 bases matching TRBD2. The ends lost 1 base at V and 7 bases at J; junction bases unmatched: 9. Germline CDR1 reads LGHNA; CDR2 reads YSLEER. The CDR3 is made up of 16 amino acids. CDR3 in DNA: TGCGCCAGCAGCCAAGGGGTCGTAGCGGGGGACAATACGCAGTATTTT. This encodes CASSQGVVAGDNTQYF.

This clone has only a few counts. The chain recombines TRBV5-4 with TRBJ2-3; tentative D call: TRBD2 (6 bases). V lost 4 bases and J lost 4, with 13 bases in between. The CDR3 loop spans 14 amino acids. From germline, CDR1 is SGHNT and CDR2 YYREEE (reference sequence). The CDR3 sequence: CASSLGLYADTQYF. DNA for the CDR3: TGTGCCAGCAGCCTGGGACTGTACGCAGATACGCAGTATTTT. Full variable domain (rest looked up from reference TRBV5-4 and TRBJ2-3): ETGVTQSPTHLIKTRGQQVTLRCSSQSGHNTVSWYQQALGQGPQFIFQYYREEENGRGNFPPRFSGLQFPNYSSELNVNALELDDSALYLCASSLGLYADTQYFGPGTRLTVL.

This clone has only a few counts. The chain couples TRBV29-1 to TRBJ2-7; 10 nucleotides agree with TRBD2. CDR3 length: 16 residues. In germline, CDR1 is SQVTM, CDR2 ANQGSEA. The J segment lost 2 bases and the V segment lost 4 bases, leaving 11 bases of the junction unmatched. The CDR3: CSVGASGGRATYEQYF. The CDR3 DNA follows: TGCAGCGTTGGGGCTAGCGGGGGCCGTGCAACCTACGAGCAGTACTTC.

This clone has more than one count but fewer than ten. The V gene is TRBV5-1, the J gene TRBJ2-4, with a weak D call TRBD2 (7 bases). Trimming cost V 4 bases and J 8 bases, with 16 bases left between them. The CDR3 sequence is 14 residues long. Germline V gene sequence: CDR1 SGHRS, CDR2 YFSETQ. Written as DNA, the CDR3 is TGCGCCAGCAGCATGGACAGCGGGGCGGACATTCAGTACTTC. It encodes CASSMDSGADIQYF.

V gene TRBV9 combines with J gene TRBJ1-2; D gene ambiguous. V was pared by 4 bases and J by 3 bases, with 16 bases between. CDR3 length: 15 residues. From germline, CDR1 is SGDLS and CDR2 YYNGEE. CDR3 protein: CASSPSRETDYGYTF. The CDR3 nucleotides read TGTGCCAGCAGCCCCTCGCGGGAAACAGACTATGGCTACACCTTC.

There are a few counts of this clone. The chain combines TRBV4-2 with TRBJ2-5; TRBD2 agrees at 7 bases. V was clipped by 1 base and J by 1 base; unmatched bases: 6. Germline V lookup: CDR1 LGHNA, CDR2 YNFKEQ. The CDR3 is 16 residues long. As DNA, the CDR3 is TGTGCCAGCAGCCAAGCGGGGGGACCCCTCCAAGAGACCCAGTACTTC. Its protein is CASSQAGGPLQETQYF.

This chain connects TRBV6-5 to TRBJ1-5; D may be TRBD1 (5 bases). The CDR3 spans 15 residues. V was trimmed by 7 bases and J by 3 bases, leaving 16 bases between them. Per germline, CDR1 MNHEY and CDR2 SVGAGI. CDR3 amino acids: CASKRSRQNNQPQHF. The CDR3 DNA follows: TGTGCCAGCAAGAGGTCCAGACAGAACAATCAGCCCCAGCATTTT.

The genes are TRBV9 and TRBJ2-3; TRBD1 aligns across 8 bases. Trimming removed 0 bases from V and 1 base from J; junction bases left unmatched: 1. This CDR3 region has 15 residues. Germline values: CDR1 SGDLS, CDR2 YYNGEE. The CDR3 protein is CASSVVQGGTDTQYF. DNA for the CDR3: TGTGCCAGCAGCGTAGTACAGGGGGGCACAGATACGCAGTATTTT.

The J gene is TRBJ2-3, the V gene TRBV7-2; 7 positions match TRBD2. Germline V gene sequence: CDR1 SGHTA, CDR2 FQGNSA. This CDR3 has 16 amino acids. The ends lost 0 bases at V and 0 bases at J; junction bases unmatched: 3. CDR3 region: CASSLAPAGSTDTQYF. The CDR3 DNA reads as TGTGCCAGCAGCTTAGCACCAGCGGGGAGCACAGATACGCAGTATTTT.

This chain links TRBV20-1 with TRBJ2-3; the D gene is possibly TRBD2 (6 bases). The CDR3 sequence is 11 residues long. The germline V gene has CDR1 DFQATT and CDR2 SNEGSKA (reference sequence). Trimming removed 8 bases from V and 5 bases from J, with 11 bases in between. The CDR3 region is CSNLGGDTQYF. DNA of the CDR3: TGCAGTAACCTGGGGGGAGATACGCAGTATTTT.

The V call is TRBV7-2, the J call TRBJ2-2, with TRBD1 as a possible D gene (5 bases). CDR1 and CDR2 from the germline V gene are SGHTA and FQGNSA. This CDR3 is 15 amino acids long. V was trimmed by 2 bases and J by 5 bases, leaving 12 bases between them. The CDR3 is CASSLSQGWTGELFF. CDR3 bases: TGTGCCAGCAGCTTAAGCCAGGGTTGGACCGGGGAGCTGTTTTTT.

CDR3 nucleotides: TGTGCCAGCAGCTTGGGCGGCAGATCGAACACTGAAGCTTTCTTT. Translating it yields CASSLGGRSNTEAFF. The rearrangement joins TRBV5-6 to TRBJ1-1; D is ambiguous. The V end was cut by 0 bases, the J end by 1 base, with 10 bases between. This CDR3 has 15 residues. In germline, CDR1 is SGHDT, CDR2 YYEEEE.

The rearrangement uses TRBV7-2 and TRBJ2-1; maybe TRBD2 (6 bases). Trimming cost V 3 bases and J 8 bases, with 11 bases left between them. The CDR3 is made up of 13 amino acids. CDR1 is SGHTA, CDR2 FQGNSA, per germline. CDR3 amino acids: CASSLIAAHEQFF. CDR3 DNA sequence: TGTGCCAGCAGCTTGATAGCGGCCCATGAGCAGTTCTTC.

This clone was seen more than once but under ten times. The CDR3 spells CAISVGQTSSGANVLTF. Here the CDR3 DNA reads TGTGCCATCAGTGTTGGACAGACGAGCTCTGGGGCCAACGTCCTGACTTTC. The J gene is TRBJ2-6, the V gene TRBV10-3; possible D gene TRBD1, 6 bases. V lost 4 bases and J lost 0, with 13 bases in between. Germline V gives CDR1 ENHRY, CDR2 SYGVKD. The CDR3 covers 17 residues.